The entry below gives a single T cell receptor beta chain sequence along with its context. Its target antigen remains unknown. Base qualities are missing; no much larger clone stands one base away. The record originates from a study of tumor and adjacent non-tumor tissue in lung cancer (dated by TCRdb to 2016 to 2018). Notes on the research overall: Of the cohort, over 9 patients had adenocarcinoma, 2 had squamous cell carcinoma and 1 had small cell lung cancer. TCRbeta CDR3 sequencing was performed on approximately 30 paired specimens, with one tumor sample and one normal lung sample collected per patient. Bulk TCRbeta repertoires were compared between lung tumor tissue and matched distant non-tumor lung tissue obtained from 15 or so lung cancer patients. In total, sequencing yielded 125,075,908 productive TCRbeta reads, which works out to an average of roughly 4.2 million reads per sample. Ages among the roughly 15 patients ranged from about 30 to 76 years, there were 10 or so men and 5 women, and disease was at TNM stage I to III.

Overall results and qualifications from the work: The sequencing platform is not named in the methods, and unique molecular identifiers are not mentioned. With only roughly 16 patients in the cohort, the authors noted that larger samples and more detailed clinical data are needed. Significantly higher TCR diversity was found in younger patients, and higher tumor TCR diversity was associated with shorter overall and disease-free survival. Tumor tissue showed significantly higher TCR diversity (inverse Simpson) than normal lung tissue, at 431.37 vs 166.20 (P = 0.0075, Mann-Whitney U test). Peripheral blood was not sequenced, so blood TCRbeta repertoires in these lung cancer patients were not examined. A significantly larger cumulative share of the repertoire was made up by the top 100 clones in normal lung than in tumor tissue.

RNA was extracted from bulk unsorted tissue and checked for quality with a NanoDrop ND-1000 and an Agilent 2100. Normal lung samples were distant non-tumor tissue taken more than 3 cm from the tumor edge. The donors were newly diagnosed lung cancer patients admitted for thoracic surgery in China from August to November 2014 who had not received prior chemotherapy. Anyone who had undergone radiotherapy or chemotherapy before, or who had another cancer at the same time, was left out of the study. Pieces of surgical tissue measuring about 1-2.1 cm3 were kept in RNAlater solution and stored at -80 degrees C until use. Libraries were built with multiplex PCR. TCRdb lists the instrument as Illumina HiSeq 2500. TCRbeta libraries were built by three rounds of nested PCR using primers (Table S4), following protocols modified from ARM-PCR. Before sequencing, PCR products of 200-500 bp were cut from the gel and purified using the QIAquick gel extraction kit. As for the authors' bioinformatics: Reads were cleaned with Trimmomatic, merged with FLASH into complete CDR3 sequences, and assigned to V(D)J germline segments with MiTCR. Clonal diversity was computed as the inverse Simpson's index with VDJtools. In-frame sequences without a premature stop codon were defined as productive reads. TCRdb reran the public reads through fastp at Q25 and MiXCR, keeping productive beta chains. A single entry per CDR3 protein holds the most common genes and DNA from its merged rows. The V and J calls here are based on TCRdb, not the publication. This sample has fewer than 100,000 distinct CDR3 sequences in its table, and around 76% of those were observed once. 21% of the sample lies in the top ten.

A distance of 6 bases separates the germline ends of V and J, which lose 0 bases and 0 bases respectively. The CDR3, from cysteine to phenylalanine, totals 15 residues. The kept DNA is CDR3 alone, 45 bases in frame from the first base. CDR1 and CDR2 were assigned from the germline V gene as SQVTM and ANQGSEA. Sequencing used distant non-tumor lung tissue. This TCR was recovered from a woman in her 50s with non-small cell lung cancer. This chain joins TRBV29-1 to TRBJ2-6, with no reliable assignment of the D segment. The CDR3: CSVEDQNSGANVLTF. The bases read TGCAGCGTTGAAGACCAAAACTCTGGGGCCAACGTCCTGACTTTC. The full variable domain, completed from the reference TRBV29-1 and TRBJ2-6 proteins outside the CDR3, reads SAVISQKPSRDICQRGTSLTIQCQVDSQVTMMFWYRQQPGQSLTLIATANQGSEATYESGFVIDKFPISRPNLTFSTLTVSNMSPEDSSIYLCSVEDQNSGANVLTFGAGSRLTVL.